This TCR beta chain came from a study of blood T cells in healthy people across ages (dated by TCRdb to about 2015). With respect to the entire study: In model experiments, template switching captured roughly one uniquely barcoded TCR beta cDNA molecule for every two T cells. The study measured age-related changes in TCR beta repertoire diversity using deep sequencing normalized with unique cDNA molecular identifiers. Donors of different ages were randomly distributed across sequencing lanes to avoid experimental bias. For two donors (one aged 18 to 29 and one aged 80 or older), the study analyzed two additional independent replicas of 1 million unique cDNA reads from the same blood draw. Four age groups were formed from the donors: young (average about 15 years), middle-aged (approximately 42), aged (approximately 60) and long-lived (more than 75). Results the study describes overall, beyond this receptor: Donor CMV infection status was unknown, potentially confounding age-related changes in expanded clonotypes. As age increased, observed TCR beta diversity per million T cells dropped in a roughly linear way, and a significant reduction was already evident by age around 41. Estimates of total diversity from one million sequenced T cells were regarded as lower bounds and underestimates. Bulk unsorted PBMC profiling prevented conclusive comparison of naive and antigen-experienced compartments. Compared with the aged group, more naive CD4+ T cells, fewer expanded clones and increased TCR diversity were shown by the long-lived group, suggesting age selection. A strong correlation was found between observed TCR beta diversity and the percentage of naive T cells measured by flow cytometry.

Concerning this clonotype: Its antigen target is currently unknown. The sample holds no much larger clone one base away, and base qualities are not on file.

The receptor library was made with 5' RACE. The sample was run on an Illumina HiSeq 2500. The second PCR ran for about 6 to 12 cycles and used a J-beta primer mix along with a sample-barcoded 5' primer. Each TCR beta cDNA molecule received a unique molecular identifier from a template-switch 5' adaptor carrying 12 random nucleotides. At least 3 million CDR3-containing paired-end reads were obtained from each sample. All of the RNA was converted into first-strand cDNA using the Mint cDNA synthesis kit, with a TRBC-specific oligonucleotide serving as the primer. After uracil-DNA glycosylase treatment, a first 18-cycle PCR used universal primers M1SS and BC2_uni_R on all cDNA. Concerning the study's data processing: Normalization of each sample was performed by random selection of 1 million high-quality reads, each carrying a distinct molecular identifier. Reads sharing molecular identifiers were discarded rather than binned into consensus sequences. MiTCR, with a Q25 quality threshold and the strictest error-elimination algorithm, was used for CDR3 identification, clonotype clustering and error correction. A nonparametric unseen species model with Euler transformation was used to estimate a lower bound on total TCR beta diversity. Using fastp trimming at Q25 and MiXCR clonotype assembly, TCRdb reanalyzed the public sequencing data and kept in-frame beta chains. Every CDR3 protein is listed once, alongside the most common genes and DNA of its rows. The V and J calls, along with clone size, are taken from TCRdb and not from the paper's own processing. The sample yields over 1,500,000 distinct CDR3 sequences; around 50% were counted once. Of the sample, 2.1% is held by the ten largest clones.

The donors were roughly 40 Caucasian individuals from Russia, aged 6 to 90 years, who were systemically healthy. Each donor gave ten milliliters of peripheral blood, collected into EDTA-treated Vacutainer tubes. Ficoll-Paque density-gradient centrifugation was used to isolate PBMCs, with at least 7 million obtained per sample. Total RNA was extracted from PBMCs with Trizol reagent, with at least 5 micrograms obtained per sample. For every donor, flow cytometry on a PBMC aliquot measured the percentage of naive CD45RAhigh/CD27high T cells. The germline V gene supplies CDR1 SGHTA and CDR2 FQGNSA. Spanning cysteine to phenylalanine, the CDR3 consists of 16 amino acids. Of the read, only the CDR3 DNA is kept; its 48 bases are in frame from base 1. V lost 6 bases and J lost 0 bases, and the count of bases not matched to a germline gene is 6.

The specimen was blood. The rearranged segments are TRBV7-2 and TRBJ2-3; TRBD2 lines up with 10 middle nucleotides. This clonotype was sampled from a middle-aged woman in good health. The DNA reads TGTGCCAGCAGACCCTGGACTAGCGGAAGCACAGATACGCAGTATTTT. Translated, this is CASRPWTSGSTDTQYF.